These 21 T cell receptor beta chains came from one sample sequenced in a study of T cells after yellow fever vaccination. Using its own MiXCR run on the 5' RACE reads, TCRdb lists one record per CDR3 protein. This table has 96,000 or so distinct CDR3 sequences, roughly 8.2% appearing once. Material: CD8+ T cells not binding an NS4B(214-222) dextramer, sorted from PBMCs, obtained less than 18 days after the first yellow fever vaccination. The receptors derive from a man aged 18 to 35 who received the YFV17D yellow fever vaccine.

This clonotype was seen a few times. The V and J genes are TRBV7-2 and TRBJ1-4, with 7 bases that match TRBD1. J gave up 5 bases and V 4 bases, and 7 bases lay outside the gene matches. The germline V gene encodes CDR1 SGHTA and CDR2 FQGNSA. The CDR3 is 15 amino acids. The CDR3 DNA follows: TGTGCCAGCAGCTCCGGTCCGGGACAGAATGAAAAACTGTTTTTT. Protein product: CASSSGPGQNEKLFF.

In DNA, the CDR3 is TGTGCCAGCAGTTTGGACGGTGGTGAGCAGTTCTTC. Its translation is CASSLDGGEQFF. The chain employs TRBV6-5 and TRBJ2-1; unclear D gene. Trimming shortened V by 4 bases and J by 9 bases, and 10 bases separated the two germline ends. Germline CDR1 MNHEY, CDR2 SVGAGI. The CDR3 totals 12 residues.

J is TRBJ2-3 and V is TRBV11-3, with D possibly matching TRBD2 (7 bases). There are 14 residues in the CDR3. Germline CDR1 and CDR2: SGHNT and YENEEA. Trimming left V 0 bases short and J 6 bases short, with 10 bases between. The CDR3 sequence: CASSLDGGADTQYF. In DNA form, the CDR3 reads TGTGCCAGCAGCTTAGATGGGGGGGCGGATACGCAGTATTTT. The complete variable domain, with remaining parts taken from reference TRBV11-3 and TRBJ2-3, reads EAGVVQSPRYKIIEKKQPVAFWCNPISGHNTLYWYLQNLGQGPELLIRYENEEAVDDSQLPKDRFSAERLKGVDSTLKIQPAELGDSAVYLCASSLDGGADTQYFGPGTRLTVL.

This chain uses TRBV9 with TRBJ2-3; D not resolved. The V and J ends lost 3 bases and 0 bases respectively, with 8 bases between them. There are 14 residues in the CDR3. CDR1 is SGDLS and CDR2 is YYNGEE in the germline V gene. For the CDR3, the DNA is TGTGCCAGCAGCGCCCACATAAGCACAGATACGCAGTATTTT. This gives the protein CASSAHISTDTQYF.

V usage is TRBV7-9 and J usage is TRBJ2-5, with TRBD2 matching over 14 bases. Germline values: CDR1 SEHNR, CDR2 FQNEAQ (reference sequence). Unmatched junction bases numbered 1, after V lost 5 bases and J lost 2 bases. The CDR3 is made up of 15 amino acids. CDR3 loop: CASSRLAGGQETQYF. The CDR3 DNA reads TGTGCCAGCAGCCGACTAGCGGGGGGGCAAGAGACCCAGTACTTC. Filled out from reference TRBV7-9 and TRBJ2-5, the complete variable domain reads DTGVSQNPRHKITKRGQNVTFRCDPISEHNRLYWYRQTLGQGPEFLTYFQNEAQLEKSRLLSDRFSAERPKGSFSTLEIQRTEQGDSAMYLCASSRLAGGQETQYFGPGTRLLVL.

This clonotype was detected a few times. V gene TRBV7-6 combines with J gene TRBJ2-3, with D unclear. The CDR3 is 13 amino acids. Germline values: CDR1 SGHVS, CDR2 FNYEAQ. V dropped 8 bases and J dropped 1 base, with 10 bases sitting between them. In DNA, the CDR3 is TGTGCCAGCGAACTTCACCGCACAGATACGCAGTATTTT. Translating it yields CASELHRTDTQYF.

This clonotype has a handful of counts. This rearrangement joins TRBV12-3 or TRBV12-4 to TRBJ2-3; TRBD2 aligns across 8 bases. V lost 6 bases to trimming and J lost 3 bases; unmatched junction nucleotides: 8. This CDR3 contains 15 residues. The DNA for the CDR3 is TGTGCCAGCAGCCCCTCGGCGGGGGGAACAGATACGCAGTATTTT. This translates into CASSPSAGGTDTQYF.

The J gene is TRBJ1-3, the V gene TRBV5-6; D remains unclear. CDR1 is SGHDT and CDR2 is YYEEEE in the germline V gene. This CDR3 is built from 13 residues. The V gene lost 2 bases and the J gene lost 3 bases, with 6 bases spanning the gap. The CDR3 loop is CASSFRYGNTIYF. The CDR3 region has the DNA TGTGCCAGCAGCTTCCGGTATGGAAACACCATATATTTT.

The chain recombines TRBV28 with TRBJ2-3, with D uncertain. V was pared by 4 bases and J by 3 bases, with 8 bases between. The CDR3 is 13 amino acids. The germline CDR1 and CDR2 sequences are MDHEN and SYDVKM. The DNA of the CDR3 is TGTGCCAGCAGTTCCAGATTGACAGATACGCAGTATTTT. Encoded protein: CASSSRLTDTQYF.

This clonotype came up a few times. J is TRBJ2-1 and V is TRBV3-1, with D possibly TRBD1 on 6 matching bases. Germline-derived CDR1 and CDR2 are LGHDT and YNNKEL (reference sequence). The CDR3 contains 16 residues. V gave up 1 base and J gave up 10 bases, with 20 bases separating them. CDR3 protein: CASSQVQQGPTKEQFF. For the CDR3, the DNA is TGTGCCAGCAGCCAAGTCCAGCAGGGGCCGACGAAGGAGCAGTTCTTC.

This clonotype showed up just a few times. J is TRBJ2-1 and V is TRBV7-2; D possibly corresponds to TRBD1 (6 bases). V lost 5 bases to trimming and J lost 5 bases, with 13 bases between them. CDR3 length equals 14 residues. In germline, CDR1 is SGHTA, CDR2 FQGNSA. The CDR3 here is CASSLRTVDNEQFF. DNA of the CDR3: TGTGCCAGCAGCCTCCGGACAGTAGACAATGAGCAGTTCTTC.

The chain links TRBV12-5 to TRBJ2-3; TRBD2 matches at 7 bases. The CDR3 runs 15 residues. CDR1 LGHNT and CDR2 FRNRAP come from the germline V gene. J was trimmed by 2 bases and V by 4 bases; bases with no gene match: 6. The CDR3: CASGSSGAYTDTQYF. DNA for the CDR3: TGTGCTAGTGGTTCGAGCGGGGCTTACACAGATACGCAGTATTTT.

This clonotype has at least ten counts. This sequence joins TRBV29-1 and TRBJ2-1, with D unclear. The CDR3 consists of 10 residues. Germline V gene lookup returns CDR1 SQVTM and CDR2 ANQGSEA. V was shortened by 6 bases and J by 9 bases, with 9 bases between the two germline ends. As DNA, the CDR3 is TGCAGCGTGGGAACCAGTGAGCAGTTCTTC. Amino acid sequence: CSVGTSEQFF.

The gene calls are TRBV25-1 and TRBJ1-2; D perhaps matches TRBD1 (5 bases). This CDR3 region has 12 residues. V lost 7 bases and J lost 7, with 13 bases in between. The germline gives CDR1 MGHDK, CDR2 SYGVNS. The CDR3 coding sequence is TGTGCCAGCACGGCCCCGGGGGGTGGCTACACCTTC. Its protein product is CASTAPGGGYTF.

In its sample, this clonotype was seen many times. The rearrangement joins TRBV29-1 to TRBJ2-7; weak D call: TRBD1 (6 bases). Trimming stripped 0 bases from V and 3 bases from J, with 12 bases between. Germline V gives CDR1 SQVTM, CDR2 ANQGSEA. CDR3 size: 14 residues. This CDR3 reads CSVEEQGRGYEQYF. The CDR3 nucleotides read TGCAGCGTTGAAGAACAGGGCCGGGGCTACGAGCAGTACTTC.

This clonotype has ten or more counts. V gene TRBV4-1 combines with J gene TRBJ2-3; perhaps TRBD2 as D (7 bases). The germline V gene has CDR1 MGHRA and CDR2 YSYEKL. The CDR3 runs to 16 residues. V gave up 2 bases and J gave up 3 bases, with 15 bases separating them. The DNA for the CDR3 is TGCGCCAGCAGCCAACCTAGAAGGGGGGGGACAGATACGCAGTATTTT. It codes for CASSQPRRGGTDTQYF.

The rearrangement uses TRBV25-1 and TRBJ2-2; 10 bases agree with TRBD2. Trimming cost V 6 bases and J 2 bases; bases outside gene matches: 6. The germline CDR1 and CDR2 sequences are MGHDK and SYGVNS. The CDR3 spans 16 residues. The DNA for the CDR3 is TGTGCCAGCAGGCGGACTAGCGGCCTTAACACCGGGGAGCTGTTTTTT. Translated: CASRRTSGLNTGELFF.

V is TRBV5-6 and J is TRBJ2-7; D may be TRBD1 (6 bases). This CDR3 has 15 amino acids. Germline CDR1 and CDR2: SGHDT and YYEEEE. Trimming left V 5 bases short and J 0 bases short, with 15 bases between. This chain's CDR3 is CASRPGQGHSYEQYF. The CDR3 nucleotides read TGTGCCAGCAGACCGGGACAAGGTCACTCCTACGAGCAGTACTTC.

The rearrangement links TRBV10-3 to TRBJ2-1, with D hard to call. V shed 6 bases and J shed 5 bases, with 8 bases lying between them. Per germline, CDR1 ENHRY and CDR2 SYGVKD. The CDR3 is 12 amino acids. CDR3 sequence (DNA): TGTGCCATCAGGGGCTTTCACAATGAGCAGTTCTTC. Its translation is CAIRGFHNEQFF.

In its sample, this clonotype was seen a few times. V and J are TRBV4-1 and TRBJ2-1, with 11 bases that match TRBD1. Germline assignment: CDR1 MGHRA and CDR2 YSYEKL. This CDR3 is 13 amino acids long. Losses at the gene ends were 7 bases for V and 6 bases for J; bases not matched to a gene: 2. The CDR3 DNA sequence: TGCGCCAGCACCGGGACAGGGGGCAATGAGCAGTTCTTC. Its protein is CASTGTGGNEQFF.

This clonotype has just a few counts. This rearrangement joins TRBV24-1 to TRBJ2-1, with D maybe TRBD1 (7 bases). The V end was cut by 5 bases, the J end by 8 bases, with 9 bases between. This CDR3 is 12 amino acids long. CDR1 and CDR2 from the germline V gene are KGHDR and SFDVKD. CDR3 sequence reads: CATSAGGYEQFF. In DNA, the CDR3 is TGTGCCACCAGTGCAGGGGGGTATGAGCAGTTCTTC.